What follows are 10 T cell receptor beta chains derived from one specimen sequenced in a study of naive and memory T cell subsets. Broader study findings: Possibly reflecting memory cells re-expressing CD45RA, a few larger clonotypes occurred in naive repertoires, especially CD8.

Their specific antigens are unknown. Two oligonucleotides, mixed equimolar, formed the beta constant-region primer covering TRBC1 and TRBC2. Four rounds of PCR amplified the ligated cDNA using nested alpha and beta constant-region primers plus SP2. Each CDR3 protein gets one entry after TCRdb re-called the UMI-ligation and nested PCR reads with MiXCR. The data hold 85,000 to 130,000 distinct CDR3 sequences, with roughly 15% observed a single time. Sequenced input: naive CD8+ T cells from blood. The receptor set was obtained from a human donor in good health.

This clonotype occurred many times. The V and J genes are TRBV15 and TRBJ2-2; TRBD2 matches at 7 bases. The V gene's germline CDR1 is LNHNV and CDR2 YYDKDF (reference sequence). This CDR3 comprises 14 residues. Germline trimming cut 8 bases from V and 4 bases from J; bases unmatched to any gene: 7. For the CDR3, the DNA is TGTGCCACCCATGGGGGAGGGCTCACCGGGGAGCTGTTTTTT. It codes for CATHGGGLTGELFF.

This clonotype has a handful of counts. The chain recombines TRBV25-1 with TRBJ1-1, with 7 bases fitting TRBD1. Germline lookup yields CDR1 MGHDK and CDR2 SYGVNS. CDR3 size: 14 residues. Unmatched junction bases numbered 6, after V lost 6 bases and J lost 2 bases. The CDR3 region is CASRETGSNTEAFF. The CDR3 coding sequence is TGTGCCAGCAGAGAGACAGGGAGTAACACTGAAGCTTTCTTT.

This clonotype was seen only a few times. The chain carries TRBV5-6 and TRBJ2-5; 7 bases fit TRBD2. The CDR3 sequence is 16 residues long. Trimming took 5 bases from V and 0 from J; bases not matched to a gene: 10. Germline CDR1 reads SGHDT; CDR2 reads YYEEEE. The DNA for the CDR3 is TGTGCCAGCAGGATATGGGGGGGGGAATACCAAGAGACCCAGTACTTC. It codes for CASRIWGGEYQETQYF.

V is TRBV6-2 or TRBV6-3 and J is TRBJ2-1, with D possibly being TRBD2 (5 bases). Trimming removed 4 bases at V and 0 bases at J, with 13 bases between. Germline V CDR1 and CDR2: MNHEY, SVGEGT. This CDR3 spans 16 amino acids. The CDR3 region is CASSSSDLSSYNEQFF. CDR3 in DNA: TGTGCCAGCAGTTCCTCGGACTTGAGCTCCTACAATGAGCAGTTCTTC.

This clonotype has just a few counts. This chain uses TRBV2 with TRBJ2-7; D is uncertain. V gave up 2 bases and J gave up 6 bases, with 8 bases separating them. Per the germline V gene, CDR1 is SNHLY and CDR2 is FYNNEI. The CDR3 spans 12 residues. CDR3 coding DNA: TGTGCCAGCAGTGAAACGTCCGTCGAGCAGTACTTC. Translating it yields CASSETSVEQYF.

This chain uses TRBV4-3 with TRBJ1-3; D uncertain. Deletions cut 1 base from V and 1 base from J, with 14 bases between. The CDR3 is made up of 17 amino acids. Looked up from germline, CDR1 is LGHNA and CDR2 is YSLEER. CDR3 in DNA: TGCGCCAGCAGCCAAGGGACGGGGATACCTTCTGGAAACACCATATATTTT. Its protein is CASSQGTGIPSGNTIYF.

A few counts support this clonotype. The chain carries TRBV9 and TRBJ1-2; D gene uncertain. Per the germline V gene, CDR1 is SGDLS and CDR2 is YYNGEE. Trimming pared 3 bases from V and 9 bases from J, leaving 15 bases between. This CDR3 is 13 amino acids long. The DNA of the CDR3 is TGTGCCAGCAGCGATCCCCGTGGTTTGAGCTACACCTTC. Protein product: CASSDPRGLSYTF.

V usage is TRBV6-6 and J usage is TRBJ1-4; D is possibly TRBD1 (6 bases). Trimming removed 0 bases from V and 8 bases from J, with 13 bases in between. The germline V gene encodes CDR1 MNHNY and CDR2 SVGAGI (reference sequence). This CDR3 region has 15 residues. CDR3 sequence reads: CASSYSQGLSEKLFF. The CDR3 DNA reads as TGTGCCAGCAGTTACTCGCAGGGGTTATCGGAAAAACTGTTTTTT.

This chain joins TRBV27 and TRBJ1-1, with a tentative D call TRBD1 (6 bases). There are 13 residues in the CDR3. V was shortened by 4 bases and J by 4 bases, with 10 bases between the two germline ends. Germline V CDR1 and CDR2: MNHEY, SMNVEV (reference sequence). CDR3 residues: CASSYQGITEAFF. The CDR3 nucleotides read TGTGCCAGCAGTTATCAGGGGATCACTGAAGCTTTCTTT.

In nucleotides, the CDR3 is TGTGCCACCAGCCCGCCCGGGGCGTACAATGAGCAGTTCTTC. Translating it yields CATSPPGAYNEQFF. The chain has TRBV24-1 and TRBJ2-1; D may be TRBD1 or TRBD2 (5 bases each). Trimming left V 7 bases short and J 4 bases short, with 13 bases between. The CDR3 loop spans 14 amino acids. CDR1 KGHDR and CDR2 SFDVKD come from the germline V gene.